One and the same sample provided the 20 T cell receptor beta chains below, sequenced in a study of T cell responses to AZD1222 COVID-19 vaccine. Profiling relied on immunoSEQ multiplex PCR, and the TCRdb table lists in-frame clones only, not all of them. The data hold 100,000 to 150,000 clones, with around 92% observed a single time. Sequencing was performed on peripheral blood, taken on day 0 of AZD1222 vaccination. Every receptor here comes from an adult in good health.

This clone was picked up one time. The chain couples TRBV6-5 to TRBJ1-4; D possibly corresponds to TRBD1 (6 bases). CDR3 size: 13 residues. The V gene's germline CDR1 is MNHEY and CDR2 SVGAGI. V dropped 7 bases and J dropped 8 bases, with 14 bases sitting between them. CDR3 in amino acids: CASKTGRVEKLFF. The CDR3 nucleotides read TGTGCCAGCAAGACAGGACGAGTGGAAAAACTGTTTTTT.

The rearrangement uses TRBV27 and TRBJ1-2; no clear D gene. This CDR3 has 17 amino acids. From germline, CDR1 is MNHEY and CDR2 SMNVEV (reference sequence). Between the trimmed V and J ends, which lost 6 bases and 5 bases, there was a span of 25 bases. The CDR3 sequence is CASSTLRSFGPGYGYTF. The CDR3 DNA is TGTGCCAGCAGCACCCTCCGCTCGTTTGGCCCTGGTTATGGCTACACCTTC.

This sequence joins TRBV7-2 and TRBJ2-3; D is ambiguous. Trimming left V 1 base short and J 0 bases short, with 11 bases between. CDR3 size: 16 residues. Germline V lookup: CDR1 SGHTA, CDR2 FQGNSA. The CDR3 loop is CASSLGGLTSTDTQYF. The DNA of the CDR3 is TGTGCCAGCAGCTTAGGAGGCCTCACTAGCACAGATACGCAGTATTTT.

The rearrangement joins TRBV15 to TRBJ2-7; 9 bases match TRBD1. The junction had 5 bases not matched to a gene; V was cut back by 3 bases and J by 2 bases. The CDR3 extends over 15 amino acids. Germline CDR1 is LNHNV and CDR2 is YYDKDF (reference sequence). The CDR3 nucleotides read TGTGCCACCAGCAGCCCGGGACAGGGTGCCTACGAGCAGTACTTC. This encodes CATSSPGQGAYEQYF.

This chain joins TRBV19 and TRBJ1-2; D is possibly TRBD1 (5 bases). The CDR3 is 13 residues long. V lost 5 bases and J 2 bases, leaving 9 bases between the germline ends. CDR1 is LNHDA, CDR2 SQIVND, per germline (reference sequence). CDR3 DNA: TGTGCCAGTAGTTCGGGACGGAACTATGGCTACACCTTC. Its protein product is CASSSGRNYGYTF.

This clone is a singleton in its sample. The rearrangement links TRBV3-1 (or the pseudogene TRBV3-2) to TRBJ2-1; D is ambiguous. Trimming cost V 2 bases and J 8 bases, with 10 bases left between them. Per germline, CDR1 LGHDT and CDR2 YNNKEL (reference sequence). The CDR3 extends over 13 amino acids. The CDR3 is CASSQLIQDEQFF. The DNA for the CDR3 is TGTGCCAGCAGCCAACTCATTCAGGATGAGCAGTTCTTC.

The genes are TRBV3-1 (or the pseudogene TRBV3-2) and TRBJ1-5; no definite D call. The CDR3 covers 14 residues. Between the trimmed V and J ends, which lost 4 bases and 2 bases, there was a span of 9 bases. Germline V gene lookup returns CDR1 LGHDT and CDR2 YNNKEL (reference sequence). CDR3 residues: CASSPVAGNQPQHF. The CDR3 coding sequence is TGTGCCAGCAGCCCCGTGGCGGGCAATCAGCCCCAGCATTTT.

The rearrangement uses TRBV11-3 and TRBJ1-5; D is possibly TRBD1 (6 bases). Germline V gene lookup returns CDR1 SGHNT and CDR2 YENEEA. The germline V and J ends were trimmed by 1 base and 7 bases, with 11 bases remaining between them. The CDR3 is 14 amino acids. The CDR3 region is CASSLGAGDQPQHF. CDR3 bases: TGTGCCAGCAGCTTAGGGGCAGGGGACCAGCCCCAGCATTTT.

Concerning this clone: The same CDR3 is also encoded by other DNA sequences in this sample. The chain joins TRBV7-3 to TRBJ1-1, with D hard to call. V was trimmed by 2 bases and J by 3 bases, leaving 7 bases between them. The CDR3 has 13 residues. The germline CDR1 and CDR2 sequences are SGHTA and FQGTGA. The CDR3: CASSLGSYTEAFF. CDR3 in DNA: TGTGCCAGCAGCTTAGGTAGTTACACTGAAGCTTTCTTT.

The rearrangement uses TRBV7-8 and TRBJ1-1; TRBD1 might be the D (5 bases). From germline, CDR1 is SGHVS and CDR2 FQNEAQ. The CDR3 runs to 14 residues. Trimming took 1 base from V and 4 from J, leaving 10 bases between them. The CDR3 sequence: CASSLVGEGTEAFF. The CDR3 bases are TGTGCCAGCAGCTTAGTGGGGGAAGGCACTGAAGCTTTCTTT.

The rearrangement links TRBV27 to TRBJ1-2, with D possibly matching TRBD1 (5 bases). The germline gives CDR1 MNHEY, CDR2 SMNVEV (reference sequence). This CDR3 has 16 amino acids. Trimming shortened V by 1 base and J by 0 bases, and 12 bases separated the two germline ends. The CDR3 region is CASSLYTGVPNYGYTF. In DNA, the CDR3 is TGTGCCAGCAGTTTATACACAGGAGTTCCTAACTATGGCTACACCTTC.

The chain carries TRBV7-3 and TRBJ2-7; TRBD2 agrees at 10 bases. CDR1 is SGHTA, CDR2 FQGTGA, per germline. CDR3 length: 14 residues. V shed 5 bases and J 7 bases; nucleotides not matched to a gene: 8. Here the CDR3 DNA reads TGTGCCAGCAGCCAAGCGGGAGGGCCGGGGGAGCAGTACTTC. Translated: CASSQAGGPGEQYF.

This clone was observed a handful of times. The gene calls are TRBV4-1 and TRBJ1-2; no clear D gene. This CDR3 has 15 amino acids. The V and J ends lost 0 bases and 6 bases respectively, with 14 bases between them. Germline CDR1 MGHRA, CDR2 YSYEKL. The CDR3 DNA is TGCGCCAGCAGCCAAGAGGTGGTAGGAGCGAATGGCTACACCTTC. Translated: CASSQEVVGANGYTF.

The table lists this clone with a few counts. The chain couples TRBV29-1 to TRBJ1-1, with no clear D. The V gene's germline CDR1 is SQVTM and CDR2 ANQGSEA. Trimming took 0 bases from V and 0 from J, leaving 5 bases between them. CDR3 length: 13 amino acids. The CDR3 loop reads CSVEENLNTEAFF. DNA for the CDR3: TGCAGCGTTGAAGAAAATCTGAACACTGAAGCTTTCTTT.

This clone was recorded a few times. The gene calls are TRBV19 and TRBJ2-6; the D call may be TRBD1 or TRBD2 (5 bases each). Trimming stripped 5 bases from V and 0 bases from J, with 11 bases between. Germline CDR1 and CDR2: LNHDA and SQIVND (reference sequence). The CDR3 loop spans 16 amino acids. For the CDR3, the DNA is TGTGCCAGTAGTGGGGACCTTAGCTCTGGGGCCAACGTCCTGACTTTC. Translating gives CASSGDLSSGANVLTF. Based on the CDR3 plus reference TRBV19 and TRBJ2-6, the full variable domain is DGGITQSPKYLFRKEGQNVTLSCEQNLNHDAMYWYRQDPGQGLRLIYYSQIVNDFQKGDIAEGYSVSREKKESFPLTVTSAQKNPTAFYLCASSGDLSSGANVLTFGAGSRLTVL.

This clone has just a few counts. This chain joins TRBV4-3 and TRBJ1-6; 7 bases are shared with TRBD1. CDR1 LGHNA and CDR2 YSLEER come from the germline V gene. This CDR3 spans 15 amino acids. With 3 bases clipped from V and 6 bases from J, the junction kept 5 bases outside the gene matches. CDR3 DNA sequence: TGCGCCAGCAGCCAGGTGACAGGGCCTAATTCACCCCTCCACTTT. This encodes CASSQVTGPNSPLHF.

The rearrangement joins TRBV3-1 (or the pseudogene TRBV3-2) to TRBJ1-1; D unresolved. The CDR3 has 11 residues. Trimming left V 4 bases short and J 4 bases short, with 4 bases between. Germline V lookup: CDR1 LGHDT, CDR2 YNNKEL (reference sequence). The CDR3 protein is CASSPGTEAFF. The CDR3 DNA follows: TGTGCCAGCAGCCCAGGCACTGAAGCTTTCTTT.

This clone has just one count. The J gene is TRBJ2-7, the V gene TRBV7-8; 11 bases are shared with TRBD1. There are 15 residues in the CDR3. Trimming removed 5 bases from V and 7 bases from J; junction bases left unmatched: 10. Germline V gives CDR1 SGHVS, CDR2 FQNEAQ. CDR3 bases: TGTGCCAGCAGCCTGCGGACAGGGGGCCTTTCTGAGCAGTACTTC. The encoded protein is CASSLRTGGLSEQYF.

The chain couples TRBV19 to TRBJ1-5, with D perhaps TRBD1 (6 bases). The germline V gene has CDR1 LNHDA and CDR2 SQIVND (reference sequence). The length of the CDR3 is 18 residues. V lost 2 bases, J lost 0 bases, and 17 bases lay in between. The CDR3 DNA reads as TGTGCCAGTAGTATAAGCCCTCGACAGGTCTATAGCAATCAGCCCCAGCATTTT. Translating gives CASSISPRQVYSNQPQHF.

The chain carries TRBV6-1 and TRBJ1-2; no clear D gene. Germline V gene data show CDR1 as MNHNS and CDR2 as SASEGT. There are 16 residues in the CDR3. V was clipped by 2 bases and J by 4 bases, with 17 bases between them. CDR3 sequence (DNA): TGTGCCAGCAGTGAACCGCTAGCAGCAATGGCCTATGGCTACACCTTC. Translation: CASSEPLAAMAYGYTF.